This T cell receptor beta chain is drawn from a study of CD8+CD57+ T cells in acquired aplastic anemia. Across the study: Sorted CD4+ and CD8+ cells yielded 3 to 3.5 ug of DNA on average. Broader study findings: Overlap between patients and controls comprised just under 30 CD8+ CDR3 sequences.

This CDR3 spans 16 amino acids. The trim removed 4 bases at V and 6 bases at J, leaving 5 bases unmatched. This clonotype was seen ten or more times. Antigen: not known. CDR3 and TCR beta VDJ profiling relied on a genomic DNA template. TCRdb called the reads again in MiXCR, with one record for every CDR3 protein. The sample lists 80,000 to 100,000 distinct CDR3 sequences, approximately 73% seen once, with about 60% in the top ten. By flow cytometry, patients selected for sequencing had shown an expansion of CD8+CD57+ cells. Therapy had not been given to patients before blood sampling. This TCR was sampled from a human donor with aplastic anemia. This sequence joins TRBV12-3 or TRBV12-4 and TRBJ2-3; 15 bases match TRBD2. The specimen sequenced was sorted CD4+, CD8+, or CD8+CD57+ T cells (not recorded which) from PBMCs. For the CDR3, the DNA is TGTGCCAGCAGTTCGGGACTAGCGGGAGGAATGGATACGCAGTATTTT. This codes for CASSSGLAGGMDTQYF.